The rows below give T cell receptor beta chains drawn from one sample of a study of cytomegalovirus exposure and HLA in healthy donors. Measured with immunoSEQ multiplex PCR; TCRdb has only the in-frame clones, and not every one. Of about 98,000 clones listed, roughly four fifths were seen once; the top ten hold 3% to 4.5%. Sequenced sample: PBMCs. These receptors were taken from a female donor in good health and CMV-seropositive. Both conserved end residues are part of each CDR3. The D gene is left open where the match is weak. Not every row has a clone size; where given, it reads once, few, many or a size class.

CDR3,DNA,D,V,size,J
CASSITSSGELFF,TGTGCCAGTAGTATTACCAGTTCCGGGGAGCTGTTTTTT,NA,TRBV19,once,TRBJ2-2
CASSAGLGTDTQYF,TGCGCCAGCAGCGCAGGGTTAGGGACAGATACGCAGTATTTT,NA,TRBV5-1,NA,TRBJ2-3
CASGRLERELDEQFF,TGTGCCAGCGGTAGACTAGAGCGGGAGCTCGATGAGCAGTTCTTC,TRBD2,TRBV6-5,few,TRBJ2-1
CASTLDPGQGNKWYF,TGCGCCAGCACGTTAGACCCGGGACAGGGAAATAAGTGGTACTTC,TRBD1,TRBV5-1,NA,TRBJ2-5
CASSLTRQGSYGYTF,TGTGCCAGCAGCTTGACCCGACAGGGCAGCTATGGCTACACCTTC,TRBD1,TRBV5-4,NA,TRBJ1-2
CASTEGFGQPQHF,TGTGCCAGCACGGAGGGGTTCGGACAGCCCCAGCATTTT,NA,TRBV27,NA,TRBJ1-5
CASTLEGEMNTEAFF,TGCGCCAGCACCTTGGAGGGGGAGATGAACACTGAAGCTTTCTTT,NA,TRBV5-1,NA,TRBJ1-1
CATSRDWGGNTEAFF,TGTGCCACCAGCAGAGATTGGGGAGGCAACACTGAAGCTTTCTTT,NA,TRBV15,NA,TRBJ1-1
CASSLPLAGGPPLTQYF,TGTGCCAGCAGCCTCCCCTTAGCGGGGGGGCCACCGCTAACGCAGTATTTT,TRBD2,TRBV13,NA,TRBJ2-3
CASSLAGQVNQPQHF,TGCGCCAGCAGCTTGGCCGGCCAGGTCAATCAGCCCCAGCATTTT,NA,TRBV5-1,NA,TRBJ1-5
CASSPAGGDLGYTF,TGCGCCAGCAGCCCGGCAGGCGGGGACCTTGGCTACACCTTC,NA,TRBV4-1,NA,TRBJ1-2
CASSFPRGPLGYGETQYF,TGTGCCAGCAGCTTCCCAAGGGGGCCGCTCGGATATGGGGAGACCCAGTACTTC,TRBD1,TRBV7-6,NA,TRBJ2-5
CASRPTDRYYGYTF,TGTGCCAGCAGACCTACTGACAGATACTATGGCTACACCTTC,NA,TRBV27,NA,TRBJ1-2
CASSSAGAYNEQFF,TGTGCCAGCAGCTCGGCAGGGGCCTACAATGAGCAGTTCTTC,NA,TRBV7-9,NA,TRBJ2-1
CASALRDWDEQFF,TGTGCCAGCGCCTTAAGGGACTGGGATGAGCAGTTCTTC,NA,TRBV27,NA,TRBJ2-1
CASSLAPFEAFF,TGTGCCAGCAGCCTAGCTCCCTTTGAAGCTTTCTTT,NA,TRBV7-2,NA,TRBJ1-1
CASSLGVSSGHEQYF,TGTGCCAGCAGCTTAGGAGTTTCCAGCGGCCACGAGCAGTACTTC,NA,TRBV11-2,NA,TRBJ2-7
CASSLYAETQYF,TGTGCCAGCAGTTTATATGCAGAAACCCAGTACTTC,NA,TRBV28,NA,TRBJ2-5
CASSLYGENTEAFF,TGTGCCAGCAGTTTATACGGGGAAAACACTGAAGCTTTCTTT,NA,TRBV28,NA,TRBJ1-1
CASSFLDRLNTEAFF,TGTGCCAGCAGCTTCCTAGACAGATTGAACACTGAAGCTTTCTTT,NA,TRBV13,NA,TRBJ1-1
CASYYRWDRANSPLHF,TGTGCCAGCTACTATCGGTGGGACAGGGCTAATTCACCCCTCCACTTT,TRBD1,TRBV27,NA,TRBJ1-6
CAIRPGLAGGPSYNEQFF,TGTGCCATCAGGCCGGGACTAGCGGGAGGGCCCTCCTACAATGAGCAGTTCTTC,TRBD2,TRBV10-3,NA,TRBJ2-1
CASRLGAGGGIYEQYF,TGTGCCAGCAGATTAGGGGCGGGCGGGGGGATTTACGAGCAGTACTTC,TRBD2,TRBV7-2,NA,TRBJ2-7
CASSQKQGVHEQYF,TGTGCCAGCAGCCAAAAACAGGGTGTGCACGAGCAGTACTTC,NA,TRBV12-1,NA,TRBJ2-7
CASSGQSNQPQHF,TGTGCCAGCAGCGGACAGAGCAATCAGCCCCAGCATTTT,NA,TRBV21-1,NA,TRBJ1-5
CASSQAPGTEAFF,TGTGCCAGCAGCCAAGCACCGGGCACTGAAGCTTTCTTT,NA,TRBV4-2,NA,TRBJ1-1
CASSQEATSGVVEQFF,TGCGCCAGCAGCCAAGAGGCTACTAGCGGGGTGGTTGAGCAGTTCTTC,TRBD2,TRBV4-1,few,TRBJ2-1